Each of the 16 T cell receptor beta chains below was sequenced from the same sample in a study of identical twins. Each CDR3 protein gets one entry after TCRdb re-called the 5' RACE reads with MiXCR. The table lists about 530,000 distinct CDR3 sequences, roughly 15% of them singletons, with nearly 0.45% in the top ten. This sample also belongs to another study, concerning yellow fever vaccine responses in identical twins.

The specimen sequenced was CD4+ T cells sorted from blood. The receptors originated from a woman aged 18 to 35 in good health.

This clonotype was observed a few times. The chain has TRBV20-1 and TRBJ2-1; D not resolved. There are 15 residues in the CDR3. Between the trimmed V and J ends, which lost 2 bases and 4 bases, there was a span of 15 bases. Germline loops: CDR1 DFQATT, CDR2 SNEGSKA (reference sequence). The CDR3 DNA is TGCAGTGCTAGAAAACCCCAGGACGCATACAATGAGCAGTTCTTC. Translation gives CSARKPQDAYNEQFF.

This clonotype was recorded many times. The CDR3 loop reads CASSQGQGTPLHF. The CDR3 DNA follows: TGTGCCAGCAGCCAAGGACAGGGGACACCCCTCCACTTT. The rearrangement joins TRBV3-1 to TRBJ1-6, with 8 bases matching TRBD1. CDR3 length: 13 residues. Germline lookup yields CDR1 LGHDT and CDR2 YNNKEL (reference sequence). Trimming removed 1 base from V and 11 bases from J; junction bases left unmatched: 1. Full variable domain (missing parts from reference TRBV3-1 and TRBJ1-6): DTAVSQTPKYLVTQMGNDKSIKCEQNLGHDTMYWYKQDSKKFLKIMFSYNNKELIINETVPNRFSPKSPDKAHLNLHINSLELGDSAVYFCASSQGQGTPLHFGNGTRLTVT.

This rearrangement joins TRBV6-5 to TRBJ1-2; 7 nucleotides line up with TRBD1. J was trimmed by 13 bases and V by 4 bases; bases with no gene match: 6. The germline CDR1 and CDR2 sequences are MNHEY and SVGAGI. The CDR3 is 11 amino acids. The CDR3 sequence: CASSSKQGSTF. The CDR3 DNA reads TGTGCCAGCAGTTCCAAACAGGGGTCCACCTTC.

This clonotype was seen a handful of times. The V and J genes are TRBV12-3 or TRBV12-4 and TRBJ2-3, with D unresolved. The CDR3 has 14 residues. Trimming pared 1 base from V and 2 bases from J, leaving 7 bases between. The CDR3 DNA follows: TGTGCCAGCAGTTTAGACAGATACACAGATACGCAGTATTTT. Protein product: CASSLDRYTDTQYF.

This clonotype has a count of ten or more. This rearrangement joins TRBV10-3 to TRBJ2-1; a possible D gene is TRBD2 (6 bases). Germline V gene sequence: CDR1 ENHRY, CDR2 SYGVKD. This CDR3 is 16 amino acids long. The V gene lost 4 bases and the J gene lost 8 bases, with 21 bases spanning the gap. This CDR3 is CAISAREPIGGYEQFF. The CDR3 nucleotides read TGTGCCATCAGTGCCCGGGAGCCTATCGGAGGCTATGAGCAGTTCTTC.

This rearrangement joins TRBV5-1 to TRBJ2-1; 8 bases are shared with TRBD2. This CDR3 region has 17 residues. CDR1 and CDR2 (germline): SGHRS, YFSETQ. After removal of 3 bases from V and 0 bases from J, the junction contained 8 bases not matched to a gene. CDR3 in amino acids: CASSSTYSGNSYNEQFF. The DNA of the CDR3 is TGCGCCAGCAGCTCCACCTATAGCGGGAACTCCTACAATGAGCAGTTCTTC.

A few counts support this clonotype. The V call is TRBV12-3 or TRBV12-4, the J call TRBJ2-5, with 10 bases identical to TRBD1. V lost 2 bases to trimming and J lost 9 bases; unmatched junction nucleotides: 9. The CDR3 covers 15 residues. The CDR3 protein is CASSLSTGGLGAQYF. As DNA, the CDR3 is TGTGCCAGCAGTTTATCGACAGGGGGCCTTGGGGCCCAGTACTTC.

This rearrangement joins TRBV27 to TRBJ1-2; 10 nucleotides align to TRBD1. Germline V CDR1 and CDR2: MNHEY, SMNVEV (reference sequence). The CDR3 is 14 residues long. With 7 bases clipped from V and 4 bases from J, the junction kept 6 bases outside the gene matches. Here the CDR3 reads CASKFGQGGYGYTF. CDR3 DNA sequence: TGTGCCAGCAAATTTGGACAGGGGGGCTATGGCTACACCTTC.

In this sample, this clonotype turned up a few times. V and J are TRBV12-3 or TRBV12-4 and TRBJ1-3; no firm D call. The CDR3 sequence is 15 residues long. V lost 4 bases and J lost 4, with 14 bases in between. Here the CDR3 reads CASSSPGWLGNTIYF. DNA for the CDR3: TGTGCCAGCAGTTCCCCCGGGTGGTTGGGAAACACCATATATTTT.

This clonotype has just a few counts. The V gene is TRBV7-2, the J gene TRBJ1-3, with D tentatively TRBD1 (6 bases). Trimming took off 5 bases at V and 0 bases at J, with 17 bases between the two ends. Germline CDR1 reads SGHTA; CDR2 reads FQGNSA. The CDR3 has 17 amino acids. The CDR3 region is CASSPRGGGSSGNTIYF. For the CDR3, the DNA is TGTGCCAGCAGCCCCCGCGGGGGGGGCTCCTCTGGAAACACCATATATTTT.

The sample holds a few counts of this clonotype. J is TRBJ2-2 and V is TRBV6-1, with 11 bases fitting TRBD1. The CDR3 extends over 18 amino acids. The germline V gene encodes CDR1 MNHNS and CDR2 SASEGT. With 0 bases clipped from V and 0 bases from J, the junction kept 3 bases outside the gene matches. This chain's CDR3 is CASSEAGTGGSNTGELFF. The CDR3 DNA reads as TGTGCCAGCAGTGAAGCCGGGACAGGGGGATCGAACACCGGGGAGCTGTTTTTT.

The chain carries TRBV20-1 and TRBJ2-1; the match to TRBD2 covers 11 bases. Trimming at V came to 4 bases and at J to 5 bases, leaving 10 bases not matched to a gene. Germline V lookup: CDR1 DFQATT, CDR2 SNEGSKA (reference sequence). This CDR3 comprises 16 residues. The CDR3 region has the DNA TGCAGTGCTAACGATCTAGCGGGAGGTCTCCACAATGAGCAGTTCTTC. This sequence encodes CSANDLAGGLHNEQFF.

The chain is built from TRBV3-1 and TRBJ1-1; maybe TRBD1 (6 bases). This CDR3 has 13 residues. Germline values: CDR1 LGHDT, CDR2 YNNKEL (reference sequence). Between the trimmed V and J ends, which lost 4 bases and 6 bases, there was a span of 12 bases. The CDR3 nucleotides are TGTGCCAGCAGCCGATGGACAGTCGCTGAAGCTTTCTTT. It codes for CASSRWTVAEAFF.

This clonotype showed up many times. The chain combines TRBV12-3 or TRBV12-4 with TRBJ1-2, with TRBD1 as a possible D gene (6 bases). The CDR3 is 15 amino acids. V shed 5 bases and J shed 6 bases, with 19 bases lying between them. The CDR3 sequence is CASSTPGTRTHGYTF. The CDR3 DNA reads TGTGCCAGCAGTACTCCCGGGACAAGAACCCATGGCTACACCTTC.

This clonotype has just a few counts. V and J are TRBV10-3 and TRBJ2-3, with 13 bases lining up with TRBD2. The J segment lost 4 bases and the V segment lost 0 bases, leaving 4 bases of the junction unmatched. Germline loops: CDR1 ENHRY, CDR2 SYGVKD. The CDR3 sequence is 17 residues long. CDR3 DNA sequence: TGTGCCATCAGTGAGTCCACACTAGCGGGGGGGGCAGATACGCAGTATTTT. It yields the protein CAISESTLAGGADTQYF.

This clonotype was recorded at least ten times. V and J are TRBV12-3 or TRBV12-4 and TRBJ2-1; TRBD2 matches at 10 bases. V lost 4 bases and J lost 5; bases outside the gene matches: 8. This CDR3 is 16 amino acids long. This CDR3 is CASSSPWTSGHNEQFF. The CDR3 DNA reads TGTGCCAGCAGTTCACCATGGACTAGCGGTCACAATGAGCAGTTCTTC.